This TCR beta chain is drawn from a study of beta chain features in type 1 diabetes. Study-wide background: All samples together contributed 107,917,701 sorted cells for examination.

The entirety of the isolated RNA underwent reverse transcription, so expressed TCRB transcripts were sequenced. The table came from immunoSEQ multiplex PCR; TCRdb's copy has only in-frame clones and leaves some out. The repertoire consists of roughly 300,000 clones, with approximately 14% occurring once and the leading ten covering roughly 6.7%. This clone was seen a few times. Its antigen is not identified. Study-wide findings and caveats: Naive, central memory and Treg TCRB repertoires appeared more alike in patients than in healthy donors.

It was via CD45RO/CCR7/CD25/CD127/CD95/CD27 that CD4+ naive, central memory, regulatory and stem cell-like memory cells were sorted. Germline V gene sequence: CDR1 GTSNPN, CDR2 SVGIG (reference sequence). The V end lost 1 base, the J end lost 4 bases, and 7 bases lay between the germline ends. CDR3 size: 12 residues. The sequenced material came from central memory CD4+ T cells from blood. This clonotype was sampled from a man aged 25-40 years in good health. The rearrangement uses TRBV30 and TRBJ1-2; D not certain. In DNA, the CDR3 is TGTGCCTGGAGTGCACAGATCTATGGCTACACCTTC. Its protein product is CAWSAQIYGYTF.